These 27 T cell receptor beta chains were sequenced from one sample in a study of cytomegalovirus exposure and HLA in healthy donors. The PCR ran on 60 Vbeta and 13 Jbeta primers. Only in-frame clones appear in the TCRdb table, and some are missing; sequencing was by immunoSEQ multiplex PCR. This repertoire includes 220,000 or so clones. The sequencing sample was made of PBMCs. These receptor sequences come from a girl aged 2-10 years in good health and CMV-seropositive.

V usage is TRBV11-1 and J usage is TRBJ2-1; the D gene is possibly TRBD1 (6 bases). The CDR3 extends over 17 amino acids. V was clipped by 5 bases and J by 0 bases, with 17 bases between them. In germline, CDR1 is SGHAT, CDR2 FQDESV (reference sequence). CDR3 DNA: TGTGCCAGCAGCCCCTTTTCCGGGACAACCTCCTACAATGAGCAGTTCTTC. Its protein product is CASSPFSGTTSYNEQFF.

The V and J genes are TRBV5-5 and TRBJ1-4; D remains unclear. The germline V gene has CDR1 SGHKS and CDR2 YYEKEE (reference sequence). The CDR3 has 16 residues. The V end lost 2 bases, the J end lost 0 bases, and 11 bases lay between the germline ends. CDR3 loop: CASSFSIRATNEKLFF. The CDR3 DNA reads TGTGCCAGCAGCTTCAGTATCCGGGCAACTAATGAAAAACTGTTTTTT.

CDR3 coding DNA: TGTGCCAGCAGCTCTCCTAGCGGGAGCTCCTACAATGAGCAGTTCTTC. Protein: CASSSPSGSSYNEQFF. The chain has TRBV7-8 and TRBJ2-1, with 10 bases matching TRBD2. Trimming cost V 4 bases and J 0 bases; bases outside gene matches: 3. In germline, CDR1 is SGHVS, CDR2 FQNEAQ. This CDR3 has 16 amino acids.

The V and J genes are TRBV4-2 and TRBJ2-1; D not resolved. The CDR3 totals 13 residues. Germline assignment: CDR1 LGHNA and CDR2 YNFKEQ. V lost 0 bases and J lost 3, with 3 bases in between. In nucleotides, the CDR3 is TGTGCCAGCAGCCAAGATATCTACAATGAGCAGTTCTTC. Encoded protein: CASSQDIYNEQFF.

The chain uses TRBV7-9 and TRBJ2-1; 9 bases are shared with TRBD2. V trimming: 8 bases; J trimming: 10 bases; junction bases outside the gene matches: 9. The CDR3 extends over 13 amino acids. Germline values: CDR1 SEHNR, CDR2 FQNEAQ (reference sequence). The CDR3 sequence is CASRLAERGEQFF. The DNA for the CDR3 is TGTGCCAGCCGACTAGCGGAGAGGGGGGAGCAGTTCTTC.

DNA of the CDR3: TGTGCCAGCAGCAGGAGGGGGGGACTAGCGGGAATCCAAGAGACCCAGTACTTC. This codes for CASSRRGGLAGIQETQYF. The chain has TRBV21-1 and TRBJ2-5; the D call of TRBD2 is as the table states it, not checked on the DNA. TRBV21-1 is listed as a pseudogene. CDR3 length: 18 amino acids.

The V and J genes are TRBV10-1 and TRBJ2-7; TRBD1 aligns across 7 bases. Per germline, CDR1 WNHNN and CDR2 SYGVQD (reference sequence). CDR3 size: 14 residues. The J segment lost 4 bases and the V segment lost 7 bases, leaving 10 bases of the junction unmatched. CDR3 sequence: CASMHRDSLYEQYF. The CDR3 DNA reads TGCGCCAGCATGCACCGGGACAGTCTATACGAGCAGTACTTC.

J is TRBJ2-1 and V is TRBV11-3; no reliable D call. The CDR3 length is 13 residues. Per germline, CDR1 SGHNT and CDR2 YENEEA. V shed 5 bases and J shed 8 bases, with 13 bases lying between them. The CDR3 spells CASSTRLGDEQFF. The CDR3 coding sequence is TGTGCCAGCAGCACCAGGTTGGGCGATGAGCAGTTCTTC. The full variable domain, in which reference TRBV11-3 and TRBJ2-1 provide the parts outside the CDR3, is EAGVVQSPRYKIIEKKQPVAFWCNPISGHNTLYWYLQNLGQGPELLIRYENEEAVDDSQLPKDRFSAERLKGVDSTLKIQPAELGDSAVYLCASSTRLGDEQFFGPGTRLTVL.

J is TRBJ2-7 and V is TRBV5-1, with 7 nucleotides matching TRBD1. The CDR3 has 15 residues. The ends lost 7 bases at V and 0 bases at J; junction bases unmatched: 10. Germline-derived CDR1 and CDR2 are SGHRS and YFSETQ. DNA of the CDR3: TGCGCCAGCGGCTCGAACAGGGGAAGCTCCTACGAGCAGTACTTC. This translates into CASGSNRGSSYEQYF. Full variable domain (remainder filled in from reference TRBV5-1 and TRBJ2-7): KAGVTQTPRYLIKTRGQQVTLSCSPISGHRSVSWYQQTPGQGLQFLFEYFSETQRNKGNFPGRFSGRQFSNSRSEMNVSTLELGDSALYLCASGSNRGSSYEQYFGPGTRLTVT.

On this clone: In the same sample, other DNA sequences code for this CDR3. This chain connects TRBV13 to TRBJ2-1, with 10 bases that match TRBD2. The ends lost 0 bases at V and 6 bases at J; junction bases unmatched: 2. The CDR3 extends over 15 amino acids. From germline, CDR1 is PRHDT and CDR2 FYEKMQ (reference sequence). The CDR3 DNA reads as TGTGCCAGCAGCTTAGGCCTAGCGGGAGTCAATGAGCAGTTCTTC. Residues: CASSLGLAGVNEQFF. Combining the CDR3 with reference TRBV13 and TRBJ2-1 gives the whole variable domain AAGVIQSPRHLIKEKRETATLKCYPIPRHDTVYWYQQGPGQDPQFLISFYEKMQSDKGSIPDRFSAQQFSDYHSELNMSSLELGDSALYFCASSLGLAGVNEQFFGPGTRLTVL.

The chain couples TRBV29-1 to TRBJ2-5, with 8 bases lining up with TRBD1. The CDR3 loop spans 14 amino acids. The germline V gene encodes CDR1 SQVTM and CDR2 ANQGSEA. Losses at the gene ends were 0 bases for V and 5 bases for J; bases not matched to a gene: 5. The CDR3 DNA is TGCAGCGTTGAAGATCTTGACAGGGGCGAGACCCAGTACTTC. Translated: CSVEDLDRGETQYF. The entire variable domain, with the rest obtained from reference TRBV29-1 and TRBJ2-5, is as follows: SAVISQKPSRDICQRGTSLTIQCQVDSQVTMMFWYRQQPGQSLTLIATANQGSEATYESGFVIDKFPISRPNLTFSTLTVSNMSPEDSSIYLCSVEDLDRGETQYFGPGTRLLVL.

Concerning this clone: A read error may produce the germline difference seen at one junction end. V and J are TRBV7-2 and TRBJ1-1; 7 bases match TRBD1. The germline V gene has CDR1 SGHTA and CDR2 FQGNSA. The CDR3 has 14 residues. Here the CDR3 reads CACSTTQGDTEAFF. CDR3 DNA sequence: TGTGCCTGCAGCACGACGCAGGGGGACACTGAAGCTTTCTTT.

V usage is TRBV5-1 and J usage is TRBJ1-4, with TRBD1 as a possible D gene (5 bases). The V gene lost 6 bases and the J gene lost 7 bases, with 13 bases spanning the gap. Germline V lookup: CDR1 SGHRS, CDR2 YFSETQ. The CDR3 runs 13 residues. CDR3: CASTSLDSEKLFF. The CDR3 region has the DNA TGCGCCAGCACCTCGCTAGACAGTGAAAAACTGTTTTTT.

The V gene is TRBV7-2, the J gene TRBJ2-3; 15 nucleotides match TRBD2. There are 19 residues in the CDR3. With V trimmed by 2 bases and J by 6 bases, 12 bases remained unmatched. The germline gives CDR1 SGHTA, CDR2 FQGNSA. The CDR3 is CASSLMPRTSGRAGDTQYF. In DNA, the CDR3 is TGTGCCAGCAGCTTAATGCCTCGGACTAGCGGGAGGGCAGGGGATACGCAGTATTTT.

The chain links TRBV29-1 to TRBJ1-1, with 7 bases identical to TRBD1. V was clipped by 7 bases and J by 0 bases; unmatched bases: 8. The germline gives CDR1 SQVTM, CDR2 ANQGSEA. CDR3 length: 14 residues. CDR3 nucleotides: TGCAGCGCCAGAGGAGGGGGCATGAACACTGAAGCTTTCTTT. It yields the protein CSARGGGMNTEAFF.

The chain is built from TRBV4-1 and TRBJ2-3; D gene unclear. The CDR3 sequence is 15 residues long. Trimming shortened V by 1 base and J by 2 bases, and 10 bases separated the two germline ends. Germline CDR1 reads MGHRA; CDR2 reads YSYEKL. The CDR3 bases are TGCGCCAGCAGCCAAGTTGTCCATCACACAGATACGCAGTATTTT. This encodes CASSQVVHHTDTQYF.

The chain combines TRBV7-7 with TRBJ2-5, with a tentative D call TRBD1 (5 bases). Per germline, CDR1 SSHAT and CDR2 FNYEAQ (reference sequence). V lost 0 bases to trimming and J lost 0 bases, with 8 bases between them. The CDR3 runs to 15 residues. This CDR3 reads CASSLATANQETQYF. The CDR3 DNA reads TGTGCCAGCAGCTTAGCGACAGCCAACCAAGAGACCCAGTACTTC.

This chain connects TRBV19 to TRBJ2-1; 7 positions match TRBD2. The CDR3 totals 15 residues. Germline values: CDR1 LNHDA, CDR2 SQIVND (reference sequence). The V gene end was trimmed by 3 bases and the J gene end by 2 bases; junction bases not matched to a gene: 4. The DNA of the CDR3 is TGTGCCAGTAGTATGGGAGGGGTCCCCTACAATGAGCAGTTCTTC. This translates into CASSMGGVPYNEQFF.

The rearrangement links TRBV15 to TRBJ2-3; no firm D call. V lost 2 bases to trimming and J lost 4 bases, with 7 bases between them. The germline CDR1 and CDR2 sequences are LNHNV and YYDKDF (reference sequence). The CDR3 is 13 residues long. CDR3 coding DNA: TGTGCCACCAGCAGATATAGAGCAGATACGCAGTATTTT. Its translation is CATSRYRADTQYF.

This rearrangement joins TRBV13 to TRBJ2-3, with 11 positions matching TRBD2. Trimming at V came to 6 bases and at J to 4 bases, leaving 6 bases not matched to a gene. The V gene's germline CDR1 is PRHDT and CDR2 FYEKMQ (reference sequence). This CDR3 spans 15 amino acids. The CDR3 here is CASRVSGRAADTQYF. As DNA, the CDR3 is TGTGCCAGCAGGGTTAGCGGGAGGGCAGCAGATACGCAGTATTTT.

The CDR3 DNA is TGCGCCAGCAGGATAGCGGGAGCCACCCAAGAGACCCAGTACTTC. Amino acid sequence: CASRIAGATQETQYF. The chain combines TRBV5-1 with TRBJ2-5; TRBD2 agrees at 9 bases. With V trimmed by 5 bases and J by 1 base, 6 bases remained unmatched. This CDR3 comprises 15 residues. CDR1 and CDR2 (germline): SGHRS, YFSETQ.

This chain connects TRBV19 to TRBJ2-2; maybe TRBD2 (7 bases). This CDR3 is 18 amino acids long. CDR1 is LNHDA and CDR2 is SQIVND in the germline V gene (reference sequence). The germline V and J ends were trimmed by 3 bases and 9 bases, with 26 bases remaining between them. The CDR3 is CASSMGSRGAKSIRELFF. The DNA of the CDR3 is TGTGCCAGTAGTATGGGGTCACGGGGGGCGAAGTCCATCCGGGAGCTGTTTTTT. The complete variable domain, with remaining parts taken from reference TRBV19 and TRBJ2-2, reads DGGITQSPKYLFRKEGQNVTLSCEQNLNHDAMYWYRQDPGQGLRLIYYSQIVNDFQKGDIAEGYSVSREKKESFPLTVTSAQKNPTAFYLCASSMGSRGAKSIRELFFGEGSRLTVL.

The chain uses TRBV10-2 and TRBJ1-6; D not certain. This CDR3 region has 14 residues. V gave up 6 bases and J gave up 6 bases, with 12 bases separating them. Germline CDR1 WSHSY, CDR2 SAAADI. The CDR3 region is CASRRSLSNSPLHF. CDR3 nucleotide sequence: TGCGCCAGCAGGAGGAGCCTATCTAATTCACCCCTCCACTTT.

The rearrangement joins TRBV9 to TRBJ2-6, with D perhaps TRBD1 (6 bases). There are 19 residues in the CDR3. The germline CDR1 and CDR2 sequences are SGDLS and YYNGEE. V lost 0 bases and J lost 5, with 21 bases in between. CDR3 region: CASSVEVSRGQGWANVLTF. DNA for the CDR3: TGTGCCAGCAGCGTAGAAGTGAGCAGGGGACAAGGGTGGGCCAACGTCCTGACTTTC.

The chain couples TRBV28 to TRBJ2-3; D is perhaps TRBD1 (6 bases). There are 14 residues in the CDR3. Germline CDR1 is MDHEN and CDR2 is SYDVKM. V gave up 4 bases and J gave up 4 bases, with 12 bases separating them. The CDR3 loop is CASSSHTGSDTQYF. The CDR3, as DNA: TGTGCCAGCAGTTCCCATACAGGGTCAGATACGCAGTATTTT. Looking up the rest from reference TRBV28 and TRBJ2-3 gives the full variable domain: DVKVTQSSRYLVKRTGEKVFLECVQDMDHENMFWYRQDPGLGLRLIYFSYDVKMKEKGDIPEGYSVSREKKERFSLILESASTNQTSMYLCASSSHTGSDTQYFGPGTRLTVL.

This chain connects TRBV5-5 to TRBJ2-3, with D maybe TRBD2 (5 bases). Germline V gene sequence: CDR1 SGHKS, CDR2 YYEKEE (reference sequence). The CDR3 extends over 15 amino acids. The V end lost 4 bases, the J end lost 2 bases, and 14 bases lay between the germline ends. The CDR3 bases are TGTGCCAGCAGCGTAACGCCCGGGATCACAGATACGCAGTATTTT. This translates into CASSVTPGITDTQYF.

The CDR3 DNA follows: TGTGCCAGTAGTAAGGGACAGGGCATTTTCACAGATACGCAGTATTTT. Translated: CASSKGQGIFTDTQYF. This chain links TRBV19 with TRBJ2-3, with 9 bases that match TRBD1. The CDR3 extends over 16 amino acids. V lost 4 bases to trimming and J lost 2 bases; unmatched junction nucleotides: 7. Germline CDR1 reads LNHDA; CDR2 reads SQIVND (reference sequence).